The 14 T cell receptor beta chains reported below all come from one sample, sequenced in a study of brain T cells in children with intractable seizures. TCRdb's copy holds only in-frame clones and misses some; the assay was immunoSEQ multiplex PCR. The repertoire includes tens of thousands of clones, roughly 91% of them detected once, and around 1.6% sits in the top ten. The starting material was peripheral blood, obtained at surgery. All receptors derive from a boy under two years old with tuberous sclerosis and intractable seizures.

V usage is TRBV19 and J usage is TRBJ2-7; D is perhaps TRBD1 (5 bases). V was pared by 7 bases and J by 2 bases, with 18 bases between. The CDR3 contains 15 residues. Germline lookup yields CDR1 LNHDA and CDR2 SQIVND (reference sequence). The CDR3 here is CASTLGPGLTYEQYF. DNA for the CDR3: TGTGCCAGTACCCTGGGGCCAGGTCTTACCTACGAGCAGTACTTC.

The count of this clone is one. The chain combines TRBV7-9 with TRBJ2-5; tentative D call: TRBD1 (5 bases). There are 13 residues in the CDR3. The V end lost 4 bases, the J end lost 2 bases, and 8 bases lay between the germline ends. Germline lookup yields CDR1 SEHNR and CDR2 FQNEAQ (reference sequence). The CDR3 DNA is TGTGCCAGCAGCTCCGACAGTCAAGAGACCCAGTACTTC. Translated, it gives CASSSDSQETQYF.

CDR3 nucleotides: TGTGCCAGCAAGGGACAGCGAAACTCCTACGAGCAGTACTTC. Translated: CASKGQRNSYEQYF. The V call is TRBV5-8, the J call TRBJ2-7; 7 bases fit TRBD1. Germline V gives CDR1 SGHTS, CDR2 YDEGEE. With V trimmed by 6 bases and J by 0 bases, 6 bases remained unmatched. The CDR3 has 14 amino acids.

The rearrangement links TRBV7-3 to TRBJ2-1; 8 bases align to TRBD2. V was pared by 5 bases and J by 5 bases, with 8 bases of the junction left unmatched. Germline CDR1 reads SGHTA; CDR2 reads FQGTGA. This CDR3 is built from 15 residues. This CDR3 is CASSLKLAGNNEQFF. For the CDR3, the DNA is TGTGCCAGCAGCCTAAAGTTAGCGGGGAACAATGAGCAGTTCTTC. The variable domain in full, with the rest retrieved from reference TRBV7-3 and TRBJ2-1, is GAGVSQTPSNKVTEKGKYVELRCDPISGHTALYWYRQSLGQGPEFLIYFQGTGAADDSGLPNDRFFAVRPEGSVSTLKIQRTERGDSAVYLCASSLKLAGNNEQFFGPGTRLTVL.

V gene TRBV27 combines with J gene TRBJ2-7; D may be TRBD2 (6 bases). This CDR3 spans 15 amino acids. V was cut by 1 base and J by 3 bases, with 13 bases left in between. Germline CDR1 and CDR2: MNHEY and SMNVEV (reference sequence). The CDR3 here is CASSLFRELGYEQYF. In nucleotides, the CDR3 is TGTGCCAGCAGTTTATTCCGGGAGTTGGGCTACGAGCAGTACTTC.

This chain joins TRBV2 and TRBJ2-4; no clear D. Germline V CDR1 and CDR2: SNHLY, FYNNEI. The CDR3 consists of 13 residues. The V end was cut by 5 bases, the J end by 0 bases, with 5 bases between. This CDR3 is CASSLVAKNIQYF. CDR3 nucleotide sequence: TGTGCCAGCAGTCTAGTAGCCAAAAACATTCAGTACTTC.

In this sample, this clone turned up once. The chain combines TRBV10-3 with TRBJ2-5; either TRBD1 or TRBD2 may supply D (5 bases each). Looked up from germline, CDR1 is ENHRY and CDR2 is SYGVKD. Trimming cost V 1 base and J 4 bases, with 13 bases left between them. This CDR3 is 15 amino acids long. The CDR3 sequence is CAISELTQGVETQYF. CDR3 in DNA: TGTGCCATCAGTGAGTTAACCCAGGGAGTAGAGACCCAGTACTTC.

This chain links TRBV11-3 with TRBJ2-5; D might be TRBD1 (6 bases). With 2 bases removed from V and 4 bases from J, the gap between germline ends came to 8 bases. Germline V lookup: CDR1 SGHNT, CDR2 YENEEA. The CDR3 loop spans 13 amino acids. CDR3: CASSLLRGETQYF. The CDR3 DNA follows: TGTGCCAGCAGCTTACTCAGGGGAGAGACCCAGTACTTC.

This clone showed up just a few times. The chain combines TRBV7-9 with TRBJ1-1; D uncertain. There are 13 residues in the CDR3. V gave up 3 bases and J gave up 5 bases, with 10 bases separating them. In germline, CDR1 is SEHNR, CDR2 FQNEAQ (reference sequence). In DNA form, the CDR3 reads TGTGCCAGCAGCTTTCGACACGGGACTGAAGCTTTCTTT. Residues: CASSFRHGTEAFF.

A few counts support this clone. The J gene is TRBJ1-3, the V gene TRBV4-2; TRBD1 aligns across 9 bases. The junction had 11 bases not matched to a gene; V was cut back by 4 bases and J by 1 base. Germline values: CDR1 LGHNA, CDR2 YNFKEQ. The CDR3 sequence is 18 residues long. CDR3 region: CASSPTDTGGASGNTIYF. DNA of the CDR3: TGTGCCAGCAGCCCGACCGATACAGGGGGCGCTTCTGGAAACACCATATATTTT.

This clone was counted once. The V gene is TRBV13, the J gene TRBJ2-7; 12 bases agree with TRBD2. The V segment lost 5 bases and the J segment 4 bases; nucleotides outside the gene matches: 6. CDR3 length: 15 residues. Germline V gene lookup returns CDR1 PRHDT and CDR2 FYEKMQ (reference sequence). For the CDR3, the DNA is TGTGCCAGCAGCCAGGGACTAGCGGGTGTTTACGAGCAGTACTTC. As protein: CASSQGLAGVYEQYF.

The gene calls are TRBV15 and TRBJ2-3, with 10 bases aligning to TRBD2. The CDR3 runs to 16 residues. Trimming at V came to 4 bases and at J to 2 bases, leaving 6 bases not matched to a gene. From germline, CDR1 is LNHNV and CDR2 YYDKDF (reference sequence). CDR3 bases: TGTGCCACCAGCATCCCAGGACTAGCGGCCACAGATACGCAGTATTTT. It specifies CATSIPGLAATDTQYF.

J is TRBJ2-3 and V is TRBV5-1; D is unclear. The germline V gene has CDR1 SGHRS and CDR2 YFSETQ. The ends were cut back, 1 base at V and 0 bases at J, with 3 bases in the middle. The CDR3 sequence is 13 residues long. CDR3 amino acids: CASSLTSTDTQYF. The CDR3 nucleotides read TGCGCCAGCAGCTTGACTAGCACAGATACGCAGTATTTT. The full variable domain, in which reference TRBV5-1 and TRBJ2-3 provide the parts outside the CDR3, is KAGVTQTPRYLIKTRGQQVTLSCSPISGHRSVSWYQQTPGQGLQFLFEYFSETQRNKGNFPGRFSGRQFSNSRSEMNVSTLELGDSALYLCASSLTSTDTQYFGPGTRLTVL.

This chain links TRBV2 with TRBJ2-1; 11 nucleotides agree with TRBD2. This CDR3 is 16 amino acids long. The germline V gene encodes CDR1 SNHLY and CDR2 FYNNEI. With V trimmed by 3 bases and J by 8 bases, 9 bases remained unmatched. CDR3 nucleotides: TGTGCCAGCAGTGAGGGTATTAGCGGGGGGGCCTATGAGCAGTTCTTC. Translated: CASSEGISGGAYEQFF.